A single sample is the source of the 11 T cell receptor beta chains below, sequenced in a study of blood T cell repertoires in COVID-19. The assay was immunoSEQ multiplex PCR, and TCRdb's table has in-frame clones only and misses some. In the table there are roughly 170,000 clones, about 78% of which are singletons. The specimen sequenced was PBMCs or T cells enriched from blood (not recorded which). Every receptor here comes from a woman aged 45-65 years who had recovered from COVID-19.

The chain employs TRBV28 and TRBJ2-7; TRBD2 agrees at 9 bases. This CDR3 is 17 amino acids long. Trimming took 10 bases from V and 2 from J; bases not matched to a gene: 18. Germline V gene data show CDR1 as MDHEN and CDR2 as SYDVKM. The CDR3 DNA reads TGTGCCACCGATCCGGTAGCGGGAGTGCCGGGACCCTACGAGCAGTACTTC. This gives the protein CATDPVAGVPGPYEQYF.

This CDR3 is CASGTAGQAEKLFF. DNA for the CDR3: TGTGCCAGCGGCACGGCGGGACAGGCCGAAAAACTGTTTTTT. The chain combines TRBV7-9 with TRBJ1-4, with 8 bases fitting TRBD1. With 8 bases clipped from V and 8 bases from J, the junction kept 10 bases outside the gene matches. This CDR3 has 14 amino acids. Germline V gene data show CDR1 as SEHNR and CDR2 as FQNEAQ (reference sequence).

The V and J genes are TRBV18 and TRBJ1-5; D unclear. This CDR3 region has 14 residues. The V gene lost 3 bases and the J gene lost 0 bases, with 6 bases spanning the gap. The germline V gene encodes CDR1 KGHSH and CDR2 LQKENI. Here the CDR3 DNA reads TGTGCCAGCTCACCGTCCCTTAGCAATCAGCCCCAGCATTTT. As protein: CASSPSLSNQPQHF.

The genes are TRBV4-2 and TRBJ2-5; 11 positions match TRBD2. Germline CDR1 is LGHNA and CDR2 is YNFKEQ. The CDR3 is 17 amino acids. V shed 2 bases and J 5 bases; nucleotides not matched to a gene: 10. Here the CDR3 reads CASSQKPHSGRVETQYF. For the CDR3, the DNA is TGTGCCAGCAGCCAAAAACCCCATAGCGGGAGGGTGGAGACCCAGTACTTC.

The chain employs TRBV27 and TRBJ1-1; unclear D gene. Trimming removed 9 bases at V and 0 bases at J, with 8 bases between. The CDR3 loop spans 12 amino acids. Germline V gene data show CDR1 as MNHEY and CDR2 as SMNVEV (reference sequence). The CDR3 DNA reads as TGTGCCAGTGGCCACCTGAACACTGAAGCTTTCTTT. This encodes CASGHLNTEAFF.

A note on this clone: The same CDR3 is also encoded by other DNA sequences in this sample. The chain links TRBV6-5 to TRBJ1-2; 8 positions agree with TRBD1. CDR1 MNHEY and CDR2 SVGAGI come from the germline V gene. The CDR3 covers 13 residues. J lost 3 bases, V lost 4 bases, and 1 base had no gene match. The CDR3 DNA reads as TGTGCCAGCAGTTTGGACAGGGACTATGGCTACACCTTC. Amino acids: CASSLDRDYGYTF.

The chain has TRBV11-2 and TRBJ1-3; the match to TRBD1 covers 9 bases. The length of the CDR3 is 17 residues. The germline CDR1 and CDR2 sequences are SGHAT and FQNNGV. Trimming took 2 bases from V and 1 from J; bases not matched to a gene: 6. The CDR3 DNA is TGTGCCAGCAGCTTAAGGGACAGGGAACTTTCTGGAAACACCATATATTTT. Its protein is CASSLRDRELSGNTIYF.

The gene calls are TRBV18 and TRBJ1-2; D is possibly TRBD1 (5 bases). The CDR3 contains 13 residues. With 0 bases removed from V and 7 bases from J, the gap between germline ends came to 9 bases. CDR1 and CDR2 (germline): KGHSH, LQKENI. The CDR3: CASSPPVQGGYTF. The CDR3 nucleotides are TGTGCCAGCTCACCACCTGTCCAGGGTGGCTACACCTTC.

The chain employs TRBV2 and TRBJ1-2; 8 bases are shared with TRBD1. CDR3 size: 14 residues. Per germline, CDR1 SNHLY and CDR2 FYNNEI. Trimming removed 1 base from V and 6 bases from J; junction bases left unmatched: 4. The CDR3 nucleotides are TGTGCCAGCAGTGAAGGACAGGGGTATAATGGCTACACCTTC. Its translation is CASSEGQGYNGYTF.

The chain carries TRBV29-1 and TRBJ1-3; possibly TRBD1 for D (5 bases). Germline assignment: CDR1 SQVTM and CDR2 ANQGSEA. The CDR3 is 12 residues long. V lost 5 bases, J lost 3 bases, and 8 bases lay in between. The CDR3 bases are TGCAGCGTTTGGACACTTGGAAACACCATATATTTT. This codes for CSVWTLGNTIYF.

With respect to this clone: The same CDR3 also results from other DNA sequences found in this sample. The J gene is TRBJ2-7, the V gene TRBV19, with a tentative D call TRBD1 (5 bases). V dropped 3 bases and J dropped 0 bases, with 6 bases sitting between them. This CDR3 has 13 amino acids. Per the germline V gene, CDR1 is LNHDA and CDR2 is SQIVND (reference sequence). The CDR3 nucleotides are TGTGCCAGTAGTATTGGGGCCTCCTACGAGCAGTACTTC. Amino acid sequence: CASSIGASYEQYF.